A selection of T cell receptor beta chains follows, all from one sample in a study of vaccination and CD4 T cells after COVID-19. These receptors lack a known antigen. TCRdb re-called the PCR reads with MiXCR, one entry per CDR3 protein. The sample includes around 13,000 distinct CDR3 sequences, 55% to 65% of them seen just once. Sample: CD4+ T cells from blood, cultured in vitro, taken before SARS-CoV-2 vaccination. The source is a human donor who had recovered from COVID-19. The CDR3 runs from the conserved cysteine through the conserved F or W. The D gene is left open where the match is weak. Not every row has a clone size; where given, it reads once, few, many or a size class.

V gene,D gene,clone size,J gene,CDR3 protein,CDR3 DNA
TRBV20-1,TRBD2,few,TRBJ2-5,CSARLAGEQETQYF,TGCAGTGCTAGACTAGCGGGGGAGCAAGAGACCCAGTACTTC
TRBV5-1,NA,NA,TRBJ2-7,CASSLEGGFPYEQYF,TGCGCCAGCAGCTTGGAGGGTGGGTTTCCCTACGAGCAGTACTTC
TRBV6-1,TRBD2,NA,TRBJ2-7,CASSGLAGGSYEQYF,TGTGCCAGCAGTGGACTAGCGGGAGGATCCTACGAGCAGTACTTC
TRBV2,NA,NA,TRBJ2-2,CASSGRITGELFF,TGTGCCAGCAGTGGCAGGATCACCGGGGAGCTGTTTTTT
TRBV6-4,TRBD2,NA,TRBJ2-1,CASSDSSSGIDEQFF,TGTGCCAGCAGTGACTCGTCTAGCGGGATTGATGAGCAGTTCTTC
TRBV6-2/TRBV6-3,NA,medium-sized,TRBJ2-7,CASTRGSGTYEQYF,TGTGCCAGCACCCGGGGTAGCGGAACCTACGAGCAGTACTTC
TRBV7-2,NA,once,TRBJ2-1,CASSNIPVYEQFF,TGTGCCAGCAGCAATATCCCGGTTTATGAGCAGTTCTTC
TRBV24-1,NA,NA,TRBJ2-3,CATSGGSALSTQYF,TGTGCCACCAGTGGAGGTTCGGCGCTTAGTACGCAGTATTTT
TRBV28,NA,NA,TRBJ1-5,CASSLYGTFSSQPQHF,TGTGCCAGCAGTTTATATGGGACGTTTAGCAGCCAGCCCCAGCATTTT
TRBV20-1,NA,NA,TRBJ2-7,CSAKEGSYEQYF,TGCAGTGCTAAAGAGGGCTCCTACGAGCAGTACTTC
TRBV19,NA,NA,TRBJ2-3,CASRPGGSTDTQYF,TGTGCCAGCAGGCCTGGCGGTAGCACAGATACGCAGTATTTT
TRBV7-2,NA,NA,TRBJ2-7,CASSLAFGVSYEQYF,TGTGCCAGCAGCTTAGCGTTTGGCGTCTCCTACGAGCAGTACTTC
TRBV6-5,TRBD2,few,TRBJ2-3,CASSYSSGGRALGTDTQYF,TGTGCCAGCAGTTACTCGTCTGGCGGGAGGGCCTTAGGGACAGATACGCAGTATTTT
TRBV27,TRBD1,few,TRBJ1-6,CATKTLEGTANSPLHF,TGTGCCACCAAAACCTTAGAGGGGACAGCCAATTCACCCCTCCACTTT
TRBV6-1,TRBD2,NA,TRBJ2-1,CASSRLAGGPHEQFF,TGTGCCAGCAGTCGACTAGCGGGAGGCCCCCATGAGCAGTTCTTC
TRBV15,TRBD1,few,TRBJ2-3,CATSRDRVSTDTQYF,TGTGCCACCAGCAGGGACAGGGTCAGCACAGATACGCAGTATTTT
TRBV12-3/TRBV12-4,NA,few,TRBJ1-5,CASSLYGGGYSNQPQHF,TGTGCCAGCAGTTTATATGGCGGGGGGTATAGCAATCAGCCCCAGCATTTT